These 25 T cell receptor beta chains were all obtained from the same sample, sequenced in a study of breast tumors, draining lymph nodes, adjacent tissues. TCRdb passed the multiplex PCR reads through MiXCR, listing each CDR3 protein once. The sample contains over 250,000 distinct CDR3 sequences, roughly 31% of which appear only once. Samples came from axillary lymph nodes draining the breast cancer. The source material was axillary lymph node tissue. All receptors come from a female donor with breast cancer. Some clones in this sample may be carry-over from other donors' samples.

Of note for this clonotype: A much larger clone lies one base from this, so it may be a read error. The genes are TRBV19 and TRBJ2-7; D remains ambiguous. Trimming left V 6 bases short and J 3 bases short, with 18 bases between. The germline CDR1 and CDR2 sequences are LNHDA and SQIVND (reference sequence). The CDR3 has 15 amino acids. CDR3: CASRSLRSTDYEQYF. In nucleotides, the CDR3 is TGTGCCAGTAGGTCCCTCCGTTCCACGGACTACGAGCAGTACTTC.

This clonotype was recorded at least ten times. The chain joins TRBV12-3 or TRBV12-4 to TRBJ2-2; D call uncertain. CDR3 length: 14 residues. Trimming shortened V by 6 bases and J by 0 bases, and 8 bases separated the two germline ends. CDR3 in DNA: TGTGCCAGCAGCATCCGTCCGAACACCGGGGAGCTGTTTTTT. Encoded protein: CASSIRPNTGELFF.

Details on this clonotype: A much bigger clone sits one base away, suggesting this may be a read error. The V call is TRBV6-4, the J call TRBJ2-1, with 7 bases fitting TRBD2. Germline V lookup: CDR1 MRHNA, CDR2 SNTAGT. This CDR3 contains 14 residues. J gave up 6 bases and V 5 bases, and 7 bases lay outside the gene matches. CDR3 coding DNA: TGTGCCAGCAGTCTTGCGGGAGTGGCCAATGAGCAGTTCTTC. Amino acid sequence: CASSLAGVANEQFF.

For this clonotype: A clone one base away is much larger, so this may be a read error. Without the conserved terminal phenylalanine or tryptophan, this CDR3 likely stems from a read error. The rearrangement uses TRBV6-6 and TRBJ2-3; 7 nucleotides line up with TRBD1. Looked up from germline, CDR1 is MNHNY and CDR2 is SVGAGI (reference sequence). This CDR3 has 16 residues. This CDR3 reads CASRYYRDRSTDTQYL. The CDR3, as DNA: TGTGCCAGCAGATACTACCGGGACAGAAGCACAGATACGCAGTATCTT.

The chain carries TRBV30 and TRBJ1-5, with 7 bases identical to TRBD1. The CDR3 runs to 15 residues. V lost 3 bases to trimming and J lost 0 bases; unmatched junction nucleotides: 5. CDR1 and CDR2 (germline): GTSNPN, SVGIG (reference sequence). The CDR3 sequence: CAWRADRYSNQPQHF. CDR3 in DNA: TGTGCCTGGAGAGCGGACAGGTATAGCAATCAGCCCCAGCATTTT.

This clonotype appeared many times. The chain joins TRBV5-1 to TRBJ2-1; 11 nucleotides agree with TRBD1. The V gene end was trimmed by 7 bases and the J gene end by 6 bases; junction bases not matched to a gene: 6. Germline CDR1 SGHRS, CDR2 YFSETQ. The CDR3 is 14 amino acids. The CDR3 sequence: CASSGTGGFNEQFF. Written as DNA, the CDR3 is TGCGCCAGCTCCGGGACAGGGGGTTTCAATGAGCAGTTCTTC.

The chain recombines TRBV6-2 or TRBV6-3 with TRBJ2-1, with D possibly being TRBD2 (5 bases). The CDR3 loop spans 15 amino acids. The V gene lost 2 bases and the J gene lost 7 bases, with 15 bases spanning the gap. Germline CDR1 MNHEY, CDR2 SVGEGT. The CDR3 loop is CASSYGRPPRNEQFF. The CDR3 nucleotides are TGTGCCAGCAGTTACGGGAGACCTCCGCGGAATGAGCAGTTCTTC.

This clonotype was seen ten or more times. The chain joins TRBV20-1 to TRBJ2-5; 7 positions match TRBD1. CDR1 is DFQATT and CDR2 is SNEGSKA in the germline V gene (reference sequence). The ends lost 4 bases at V and 2 bases at J; junction bases unmatched: 4. This CDR3 is built from 13 residues. This chain's CDR3 is CSATGQIQETQYF. In nucleotides, the CDR3 is TGCAGTGCTACGGGACAGATACAAGAGACCCAGTACTTC.

This clonotype was detected many times. The rearrangement joins TRBV7-8 to TRBJ1-2; D gene uncertain. V lost 1 base, J lost 0 bases, and 9 bases lay in between. Germline V lookup: CDR1 SGHVS, CDR2 FQNEAQ. The CDR3 loop spans 15 amino acids. The DNA of the CDR3 is TGTGCCAGCAGCTTAGTGGTCAGTTCTAACTATGGCTACACCTTC. Amino acids: CASSLVVSSNYGYTF.

Concerning this clonotype: A much larger clone differs by one base, so this may be a read error. The genes are TRBV5-1 and TRBJ2-1; TRBD1 aligns across 11 bases. This CDR3 contains 17 residues. V trimming: 5 bases; J trimming: 4 bases; junction bases outside the gene matches: 11. Germline V CDR1 and CDR2: SGHRS, YFSETQ. As DNA, the CDR3 is TGCGCCAGCAGTTCGGAGAGGACAGGGGGCAGATACAATGAGCAGTTCTTC. This sequence encodes CASSSERTGGRYNEQFF.

A note on this clonotype: An end of the junction does not agree with germline; a read error may underlie this. The chain joins TRBV9 to TRBJ2-1; 16 bases fit TRBD2. Germline V gene data show CDR1 as SGDLS and CDR2 as YYNGEE. The CDR3 extends over 14 amino acids. The CDR3: CASSSGTSGRAASF. DNA of the CDR3: TGTGCCAGCAGCTCCGGGACTAGCGGGAGGGCCGCGTCCTTC.

This clonotype has at least ten counts. The rearrangement links TRBV20-1 to TRBJ1-5; D possibly corresponds to TRBD1 (6 bases). In germline, CDR1 is DFQATT, CDR2 SNEGSKA (reference sequence). The CDR3 length is 15 residues. V dropped 6 bases and J dropped 3 bases, with 18 bases sitting between them. The CDR3 here is CSASGPGDLNQPQHF. CDR3 coding DNA: TGCAGTGCGTCAGGTCCAGGGGACCTCAATCAGCCCCAGCATTTT.

There are many counts of this clonotype. The chain recombines TRBV12-3 or TRBV12-4 with TRBJ2-2, with 8 positions matching TRBD2. This CDR3 region has 16 residues. V was pared by 2 bases and J by 5 bases, with 7 bases of the junction left unmatched. This CDR3 is CASSLLLSGSTGELFF. In DNA form, the CDR3 reads TGTGCCAGCAGTTTATTATTGAGCGGGAGTACCGGGGAGCTGTTTTTT.

A few counts support this clonotype. At one of its ends the junction is not consistent with the germline gene, which may arise from a read error. The chain employs TRBV6-6 and TRBJ1-5; possibly TRBD1 for D (6 bases). CDR3 size: 17 residues. Looked up from germline, CDR1 is MNHNY and CDR2 is SVGAGI (reference sequence). CDR3 residues: CASSHSGHHYSNQPQHF. Written as DNA, the CDR3 is TGTGCCAGCAGTCACTCGGGACACCACTATAGCAATCAGCCCCAGCATTTT.

This clonotype appeared a few times. The genes are TRBV10-3 and TRBJ2-7; D ambiguous. Trimming pared 0 bases from V and 3 bases from J, leaving 9 bases between. The CDR3 runs to 14 residues. Germline loops: CDR1 ENHRY, CDR2 SYGVKD. CDR3 nucleotide sequence: TGTGCCATCAGTGAGTCAGGGAAGGACTACGAGCAGTACTTC. Amino acid sequence: CAISESGKDYEQYF.

A note on this clonotype: One junction end does not reproduce the germline sequence, and a read error may be involved. The chain joins TRBV7-9 to TRBJ2-5; D tentatively reads TRBD1 or TRBD2 (5 bases each). Germline V gene sequence: CDR1 SEHNR, CDR2 FQNEAQ (reference sequence). This CDR3 has 15 amino acids. For the CDR3, the DNA is TGTGCCAGCAAGTCGGGTAGGGACGCCCAAGAGACCCAGCACTTC. Encoded protein: CASKSGRDAQETQHF.

This clonotype was detected a few times. The chain carries TRBV6-1 and TRBJ2-7; 7 nucleotides line up with TRBD2. The CDR3 consists of 17 residues. With 2 bases clipped from V and 2 bases from J, the junction kept 12 bases outside the gene matches. Germline loops: CDR1 MNHNS, CDR2 SASEGT. The CDR3 loop is CASSEWDYNLLPYEQYF. DNA of the CDR3: TGTGCCAGCAGTGAATGGGACTACAACCTCTTACCCTACGAGCAGTACTTC.

With respect to this clonotype: One end of the junction varies from germline; a read error may be responsible. J is TRBJ2-1 and V is TRBV3-1; possibly TRBD2 for D (5 bases). The CDR3 totals 12 residues. Germline values: CDR1 LGHDT, CDR2 YNNKEL (reference sequence). CDR3 nucleotides: TGTCCCAGCAGCCATAGCGTCAATGTGCAGTTCTTC. This encodes CPSSHSVNVQFF.

V is TRBV30 and J is TRBJ1-5, with 8 bases matching TRBD1. Germline assignment: CDR1 GTSNPN and CDR2 SVGIG (reference sequence). The CDR3 runs 13 residues. Trimming took 2 bases from V and 6 from J; bases not matched to a gene: 3. CDR3 loop: CAWSSGGGQPQHF. In nucleotides, the CDR3 is TGTGCCTGGAGTTCAGGGGGCGGTCAGCCCCAGCATTTT. Drawing the rest from reference TRBV30 and TRBJ1-5, the complete variable domain is SQTIHQWPATLVQPVGSPLSLECTVEGTSNPNLYWYRQAAGRGLQLLFYSVGIGQISSEVPQNLSASRPQDRQFILSSKKLLLSDSGFYLCAWSSGGGQPQHFGDGTRLSIL.

The table lists this clonotype with a few counts. Here the CDR3 reads CASSHPTRRVGNEQFF. The CDR3 DNA is TGCGCCAGCAGCCACCCGACCCGAAGGGTGGGCAATGAGCAGTTCTTC. The chain combines TRBV4-1 with TRBJ2-1; D gene unclear. Germline lookup yields CDR1 MGHRA and CDR2 YSYEKL. Trimming stripped 3 bases from V and 6 bases from J, with 18 bases between. The CDR3 loop spans 16 amino acids.

Worth noting for this clonotype: This may be a read error: a much more frequent sequence differs by one nucleotide. The rearrangement uses TRBV5-4 and TRBJ2-7, with TRBD2 matching over 13 bases. Losses at the gene ends were 3 bases for V and 5 bases for J; bases not matched to a gene: 8. CDR1 and CDR2 from the germline V gene are SGHNT and YYREEE (reference sequence). The length of the CDR3 is 16 residues. The CDR3 DNA sequence: TGTGCCAGCAGCTCTCAACTAGCGGGAGGGTCCAACGAGCAGTACTTC. Its translation is CASSSQLAGGSNEQYF.

This clonotype has ten or more counts. V is TRBV5-8 and J is TRBJ2-7; 10 bases are shared with TRBD2. Germline CDR1 and CDR2: SGHTS and YDEGEE. The CDR3 spans 15 residues. V lost 2 bases and J lost 2; bases outside the gene matches: 4. The chain's CDR3 is CASSLLAGLPYEQYF. CDR3 nucleotide sequence: TGTGCCAGCAGCTTACTAGCGGGACTCCCCTACGAGCAGTACTTC.

The rearrangement joins TRBV20-1 to TRBJ2-4; the D gene is possibly TRBD1 (6 bases). The CDR3 runs 14 residues. V was cut by 6 bases and J by 2 bases, with 14 bases left in between. Looked up from germline, CDR1 is DFQATT and CDR2 is SNEGSKA (reference sequence). The CDR3 is CSAPLRGTKNIQYF. The CDR3 nucleotides are TGCAGTGCGCCTCTCAGGGGAACCAAAAACATTCAGTACTTC.

This clonotype has ten or more counts. V is TRBV6-1 and J is TRBJ2-7; D is undetermined. V lost 7 bases, J lost 4 bases, and 17 bases lay in between. The CDR3 is made up of 14 amino acids. Germline V CDR1 and CDR2: MNHNS, SASEGT. CDR3 DNA: TGTGCCAGCAAGGTACAAGACTTGACTTACGAGCAGTACTTC. This gives the protein CASKVQDLTYEQYF.

As to this clonotype: With a much larger clone just one base away, this may be a read error. V usage is TRBV7-8 and J usage is TRBJ2-1; 12 bases align to TRBD1. The germline V gene has CDR1 SGHVS and CDR2 FQNEAQ. J lost 8 bases, V lost 6 bases, and 17 bases had no gene match. The CDR3 has 18 amino acids. The CDR3 DNA is TGTGCCAGCAGTATTCGAATGGAACGGGACAGGGGGCACCATGAGCAGTTCTTC. This translates into CASSIRMERDRGHHEQFF.